This entry features one T cell receptor beta chain sequence. Its target is unknown. The CDR3 runs to 14 residues. CDR1 SGHTA and CDR2 FQGNSA come from the germline V gene. V shed 5 bases, J shed 7 bases, and the junction held 7 bases outside the gene matches. This specimen belongs to a study of CD8+CD57+ T cells in acquired aplastic anemia. Study-wide background: Recorded DNA amounts for sorted CD4+ and CD8+ cells had an average of 3.2 ug.

For CDR3 and TCR beta VDJ profiling, genomic DNA was the template used. TCRdb redid the calling of the reads with MiXCR, one entry per CDR3 protein. Here the sample spans 200,000 or so distinct CDR3 sequences, about three fifths being singletons. Study-wide findings and caveats: Patients had around 30 CD8+ CDR3 sequences in common with controls (the shared set). Patients were compared with controls for CD8+ Simpson's diversity, and no significant difference emerged.

The V and J genes are TRBV7-2 and TRBJ2-2; 7 bases line up with TRBD1. The TCR comes from a human donor with severe aplastic anemia or a healthy control (not recorded which). Sequencing was carried out using sorted CD4+, CD8+, or CD8+CD57+ T cells (not recorded which) from PBMCs. CDR3 sequence reads: CASSQQGFSGELFF. CDR3 nucleotide sequence: TGTGCCAGCAGCCAACAGGGGTTTAGCGGGGAGCTGTTTTTT.